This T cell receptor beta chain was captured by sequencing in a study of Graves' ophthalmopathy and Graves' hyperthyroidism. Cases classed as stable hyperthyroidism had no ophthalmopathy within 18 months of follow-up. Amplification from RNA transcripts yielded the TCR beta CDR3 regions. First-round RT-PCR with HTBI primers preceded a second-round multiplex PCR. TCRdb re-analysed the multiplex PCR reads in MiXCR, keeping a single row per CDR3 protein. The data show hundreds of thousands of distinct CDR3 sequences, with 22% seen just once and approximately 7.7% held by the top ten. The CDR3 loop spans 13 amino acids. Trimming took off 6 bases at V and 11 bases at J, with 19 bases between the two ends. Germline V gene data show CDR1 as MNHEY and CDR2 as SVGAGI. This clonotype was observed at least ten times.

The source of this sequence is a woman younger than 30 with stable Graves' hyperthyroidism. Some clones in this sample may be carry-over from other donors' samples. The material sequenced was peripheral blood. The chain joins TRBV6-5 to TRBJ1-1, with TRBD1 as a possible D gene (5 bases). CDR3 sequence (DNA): TGTGCCAGCAGGAGGTCTTTATCAGGGCCGGCTTTCTTT. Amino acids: CASRRSLSGPAFF.